Each of the 17 T cell receptor beta chains below was sequenced from the same sample in a study of radiotherapy plus CTLA-4 blockade in lung cancer. Sequenced by immunoSEQ multiplex PCR; TCRdb stores in-frame clones only, minus some. This sample carries 55,000 or so clones, approximately 82% of them seen once, and the ten largest clones take under 7%. This specimen was peripheral blood, taken from a patient treated with radiotherapy plus ipilimumab. The receptors stem from a human donor with non-small cell lung cancer whose response to radiotherapy plus ipilimumab could not be evaluated.

CDR3 region: CASSESDIGKLFF. As DNA, the CDR3 is TGTGCCAGCAGTGAATCGGACATCGGAAAACTGTTTTTT. The chain is built from TRBV25-1 and TRBJ1-4, with D perhaps matching TRBD1 (5 bases). The CDR3 is 13 amino acids. V shed 1 base and J shed 10 bases, with 10 bases lying between them. The germline gives CDR1 MGHDK, CDR2 SYGVNS.

The chain joins TRBV18 to TRBJ2-3; possibly TRBD2 for D (6 bases). Trimming removed 6 bases from V and 5 bases from J, with 18 bases in between. In germline, CDR1 is KGHSH, CDR2 LQKENI. The CDR3 has 15 residues. The CDR3 nucleotides are TGTGCCAGCTCCCCCGATGCGGGGTGGATAGATACGCAGTATTTT. This sequence encodes CASSPDAGWIDTQYF.

The chain combines TRBV7-9 with TRBJ1-2; TRBD1 matches at 7 bases. The germline V gene has CDR1 SEHNR and CDR2 FQNEAQ (reference sequence). The trim removed 1 base at V and 12 bases at J, leaving 11 bases unmatched. This CDR3 is built from 14 residues. CDR3: CASSLVLQGSYHTF. In DNA, the CDR3 is TGTGCCAGCAGCTTAGTGTTACAGGGGAGCTACCACACCTTC.

This clone has only a few counts. This sequence joins TRBV7-2 and TRBJ1-2; 8 nucleotides align to TRBD1. V shed 0 bases and J 4 bases; nucleotides not matched to a gene: 1. The CDR3 spans 14 residues. In germline, CDR1 is SGHTA, CDR2 FQGNSA. Written as DNA, the CDR3 is TGTGCCAGCAGCTTAGCCAGGGGGCCCTATGGCTACACCTTC. Translation: CASSLARGPYGYTF.

The chain has TRBV10-1 and TRBJ2-5, with TRBD1 identical over 8 bases. Germline V lookup: CDR1 WNHNN, CDR2 SYGVQD (reference sequence). The V and J ends lost 0 bases and 5 bases, in that order; junction bases with no gene match: 2. The CDR3 covers 14 residues. As DNA, the CDR3 is TGCGCCAGCAGTGAGTCGACAGGGGTCGAGACCCAGTACTTC. Translating gives CASSESTGVETQYF.

The V call is TRBV28, the J call TRBJ2-7, with TRBD1 identical over 7 bases. CDR1 is MDHEN and CDR2 is SYDVKM in the germline V gene. V dropped 5 bases and J dropped 6; count of bases not matched to a gene: 16. The CDR3 covers 16 residues. CDR3 DNA sequence: TGTGCCAGCAGTCAAGTAAGGGCAGGGGGAGATGGCGAGCAGTACTTC. Encoded protein: CASSQVRAGGDGEQYF.

The V call is TRBV7-9, the J call TRBJ2-5; 9 positions agree with TRBD2. Per germline, CDR1 SEHNR and CDR2 FQNEAQ (reference sequence). The CDR3 totals 16 residues. The V segment lost 4 bases and the J segment 0 bases; nucleotides outside the gene matches: 6. CDR3 residues: CASSSLAGEYQETQYF. The CDR3, as DNA: TGTGCCAGCAGCTCTTTAGCGGGAGAGTACCAAGAGACCCAGTACTTC.

J is TRBJ2-7 and V is TRBV9, with D unresolved. V lost 0 bases and J 0 bases, leaving 10 bases between the germline ends. In germline, CDR1 is SGDLS, CDR2 YYNGEE. This CDR3 has 15 amino acids. The CDR3: CASSVDNSDSYEQYF. DNA of the CDR3: TGTGCCAGCAGCGTAGATAACAGTGACTCCTACGAGCAGTACTTC.

The V and J genes are TRBV27 and TRBJ1-2; 7 bases align to TRBD1. This CDR3 contains 15 residues. Germline V gene data show CDR1 as MNHEY and CDR2 as SMNVEV (reference sequence). The V and J ends lost 2 bases and 2 bases, in that order; junction bases with no gene match: 5. As DNA, the CDR3 is TGTGCCAGCAGTTTAGGGACAGCATCAAACTATGGCTACACCTTC. Residues: CASSLGTASNYGYTF.

This clone appeared a single time. The DNA for the CDR3 is TGTGCCAGCAGCTTACCGGAAGTGGACATGAACACTGAAGCTTTCTTT. This sequence encodes CASSLPEVDMNTEAFF. The chain combines TRBV7-6 with TRBJ1-1, with a weak D call TRBD1 (5 bases). The CDR3 is 16 amino acids. Trimming removed 2 bases at V and 0 bases at J, with 13 bases between. Per germline, CDR1 SGHVS and CDR2 FNYEAQ.

V is TRBV5-4 and J is TRBJ2-2, with 9 bases fitting TRBD1. Germline V gives CDR1 SGHNT, CDR2 YYREEE (reference sequence). There are 14 residues in the CDR3. Trimming removed 4 bases from V and 8 bases from J; junction bases left unmatched: 6. The CDR3 region has the DNA TGTGCCAGCAGCGTACAGGGGGCGAGGGGGGAGCTGTTTTTT. This codes for CASSVQGARGELFF.

The CDR3 is CASSIDKRGGQPQHF. For the CDR3, the DNA is TGTGCCAGTAGTATAGATAAAAGGGGCGGTCAGCCCCAGCATTTT. The rearrangement uses TRBV19 and TRBJ1-5, with a weak D call TRBD1 (5 bases). Germline CDR1 LNHDA, CDR2 SQIVND (reference sequence). V lost 0 bases and J lost 6, with 12 bases in between. The CDR3 extends over 15 amino acids.

The rearrangement links TRBV5-1 to TRBJ1-1; D gene ambiguous. Germline V CDR1 and CDR2: SGHRS, YFSETQ. There are 13 residues in the CDR3. Trimming pared 3 bases from V and 1 base from J, leaving 7 bases between. The CDR3 is CASSSYRNTEAFF. The CDR3, as DNA: TGCGCCAGCAGCTCCTACAGGAACACTGAAGCTTTCTTT. Combining the CDR3 with reference TRBV5-1 and TRBJ1-1 gives the whole variable domain KAGVTQTPRYLIKTRGQQVTLSCSPISGHRSVSWYQQTPGQGLQFLFEYFSETQRNKGNFPGRFSGRQFSNSRSEMNVSTLELGDSALYLCASSSYRNTEAFFGQGTRLTVV.

This clone was detected only a few times. The gene calls are TRBV4-3 and TRBJ1-5; no reliable D call. V was cut by 5 bases and J by 3 bases, with 14 bases left in between. The length of the CDR3 is 15 residues. In germline, CDR1 is LGHNA, CDR2 YSLEER. The CDR3 sequence: CASSSRSGNNQPQHF. The CDR3 region has the DNA TGCGCCAGCAGCTCAAGGTCGGGAAACAATCAGCCCCAGCATTTT.

Details on this clone: One end of the junction does not line up with germline, which may come from a read error. The sample contains more than one DNA sequence encoding this CDR3. J is TRBJ1-3 and V is TRBV11-2; TRBD1 agrees at 10 bases. The CDR3 runs to 16 residues. Per germline, CDR1 SGHAT and CDR2 FQNNGV. CDR3 bases: TGTGCCAGTAGCTCATGGACAGGGGGTGATGGAAACACCATATATTTT. It encodes CASSSWTGGDGNTIYF.

The chain employs TRBV5-8 and TRBJ2-5, with TRBD2 identical over 10 bases. CDR3 length: 13 residues. The V gene end was trimmed by 6 bases and the J gene end by 6 bases; junction bases not matched to a gene: 5. Germline CDR1 is SGHTS and CDR2 is YDEGEE. CDR3 protein: CASTVSGGKTQYF. CDR3 sequence (DNA): TGTGCCAGCACCGTTAGCGGGGGGAAGACCCAGTACTTC.

The genes are TRBV5-1 and TRBJ2-7; 7 bases agree with TRBD1. With V trimmed by 2 bases and J by 4 bases, 3 bases remained unmatched. CDR3 length: 13 residues. Germline V gene lookup returns CDR1 SGHRS and CDR2 YFSETQ. The CDR3 DNA sequence: TGCGCCAGCAGCTTATCGACAGGGTACGAGCAGTACTTC. Protein: CASSLSTGYEQYF. Full variable domain (missing parts from reference TRBV5-1 and TRBJ2-7): KAGVTQTPRYLIKTRGQQVTLSCSPISGHRSVSWYQQTPGQGLQFLFEYFSETQRNKGNFPGRFSGRQFSNSRSEMNVSTLELGDSALYLCASSLSTGYEQYFGPGTRLTVT.